This T cell receptor beta chain comes out of a study of cytomegalovirus exposure and HLA in healthy donors. Study-wide results and caveats: About 87% or about 30% of the time was how often most TCR beta V segments were productive, according to an earlier analysis.

On this clone: The target antigen is unknown.

Germline V gene lookup returns CDR1 SEHNR and CDR2 FQNEAQ (reference sequence). V lost 6 bases and J 8 bases, leaving 17 bases between the germline ends. The length of the CDR3 is 14 residues. The PCR employed 60 Vbeta primers together with 13 Jbeta primers. Method: immunoSEQ multiplex PCR; TCRdb's copy keeps in-frame clones and lacks some. The data hold about 140,000 clones, with about 79% observed a single time. The rearrangement joins TRBV7-9 to TRBJ2-1, with D possibly TRBD2 on 8 matching bases. This sequence was found in a male donor in good health and CMV-seronegative. Source material: PBMCs. DNA for the CDR3: TGTGCCAGCAGGACGGGGGGGACAGTCTATGAGCAGTTCTTC. The encoded protein is CASRTGGTVYEQFF.